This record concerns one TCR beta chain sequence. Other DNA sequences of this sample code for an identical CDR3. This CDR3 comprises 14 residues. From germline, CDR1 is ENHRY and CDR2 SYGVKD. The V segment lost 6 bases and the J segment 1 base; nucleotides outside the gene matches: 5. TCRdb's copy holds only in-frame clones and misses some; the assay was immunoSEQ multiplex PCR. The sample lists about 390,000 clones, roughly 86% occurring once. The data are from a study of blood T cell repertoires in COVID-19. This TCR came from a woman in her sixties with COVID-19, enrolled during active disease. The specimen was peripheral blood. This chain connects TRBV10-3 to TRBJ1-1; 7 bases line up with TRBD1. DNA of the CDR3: TGTGCCATCAGGAGGGACAGCTCGAACACTGAAGCTTTCTTT. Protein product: CAIRRDSSNTEAFF.